These T cell receptor beta chains were read from a single sample in a study of blood T cell repertoires in COVID-19. Clones were read by immunoSEQ multiplex PCR, and TCRdb kept only the in-frame ones, dropping some. This table has tens of thousands of clones, approximately 91% appearing once. The sequenced material came from peripheral blood. Receptor source: a man in his sixties with active COVID-19. CDR3s include the opening cysteine and the closing phenylalanine or tryptophan. The order of the fields is V gene, J gene, clone size, D gene, CDR3 protein, CDR3 DNA. The D gene is left open where the match is weak. Clone size, where shown, is once, few, many, or a class for clones that have expanded.

TRBV9	TRBJ2-3	-	-	CASSVVGGTDTQYF	TGTGCCAGCAGCGTAGTAGGGGGAACAGATACGCAGTATTTT
TRBV10-3	TRBJ2-7	-	-	CAISSPLAGPYEQYF	TGTGCCATCAGTTCCCCCCTGGCGGGACCCTACGAGCAGTACTTC
TRBV5-1	TRBJ1-4	once	TRBD1	CASSSTGGEKLFF	TGCGCCAGCAGCTCGACAGGGGGAGAAAAACTGTTTTTT
TRBV9	TRBJ2-1	-	TRBD2	CASNEAGSTYNEQFF	TGTGCCAGCAATGAAGCGGGAAGTACCTACAATGAGCAGTTCTTC
TRBV27	TRBJ2-7	-	TRBD2	CASSLSPQREFLSEQYF	TGTGCCAGCAGTTTATCCCCTCAGCGGGAGTTCCTTAGCGAGCAGTACTTC
TRBV5-8	TRBJ2-3	-	-	CASNLDGGYSTDTQYF	TGTGCCAGCAACCTAGACGGCGGGTATAGCACAGATACGCAGTATTTT
TRBV5-1	TRBJ2-1	-	-	CASSWNPTGVNEQFF	TGCGCCAGCAGCTGGAACCCGACAGGAGTCAATGAGCAGTTCTTC
TRBV4-1	TRBJ2-7	-	TRBD2	CASSQGLAGWGSYEQYF	TGCGCCAGCAGCCAAGGGCTAGCGGGATGGGGCTCGTACGAGCAGTACTTC
TRBV4-2	TRBJ2-1	-	-	CASSQERREYYNEQFF	TGTGCCAGCAGCCAAGAGCGTCGGGAGTACTACAATGAGCAGTTCTTC
TRBV12-5	TRBJ2-7	-	-	CASGPTEGHVISEQYF	TGTGCTAGTGGACCAACGGAAGGACACGTAATATCCGAGCAGTACTTC
TRBV27	TRBJ2-3	-	TRBD2	CASSSLAGGVGDTQYF	TGTGCCAGCAGTTCCCTAGCGGGAGGGGTGGGTGATACGCAGTATTTT
TRBV27	TRBJ2-3	-	TRBD1	CASTGQGWADTQYF	TGTGCCAGCACTGGACAGGGTTGGGCAGATACGCAGTATTTT
TRBV10-2	TRBJ1-4	-	-	CASSRKVGEKLFF	TGCGCCAGCAGCAGGAAGGTCGGTGAAAAACTGTTTTTT
TRBV4-1	TRBJ2-7	once	-	CASSQESSVSSYEQYF	TGCGCCAGCAGCCAAGAAAGCAGCGTTAGCTCCTACGAGCAGTACTTC
TRBV19	TRBJ2-7	-	TRBD1	CASSITQGRRSEQYF	TGTGCCAGTAGTATAACACAGGGGCGTCGGAGCGAGCAGTACTTC
TRBV21-1	TRBJ2-5	-	-	CASRIGTGDQETQYF	TGTGCCAGCCGAATCGGGACAGGGGATCAAGAGACCCAGTACTTC
TRBV7-3	TRBJ2-5	-	TRBD2	CASSLGLAGVGSRETQYF	TGTGCCAGCAGCCTTGGGCTAGCGGGAGTAGGAAGTCGAGAGACCCAGTACTTC
TRBV24-1	TRBJ2-5	-	TRBD1	CATSAGQGALLETQYF	TGTGCCACCTCTGCGGGACAGGGGGCATTGTTGGAGACCCAGTACTTC
TRBV6-6	TRBJ2-1	-	TRBD2	CASKLAGESSYNEQFF	TGTGCCAGCAAACTAGCGGGGGAGAGCTCCTACAATGAGCAGTTCTTC
TRBV5-1	TRBJ2-2	-	TRBD2	CASSLSGTSGSVTGELFF	TGCGCCAGCAGCTTGAGTGGGACTAGCGGGAGTGTCACCGGGGAGCTGTTTTTT
TRBV6-5	TRBJ2-6	-	-	CASSYSIHSGANVLTF	TGTGCCAGCAGTTACTCGATACACTCTGGGGCCAACGTCCTGACTTTC
TRBV1	TRBJ2-7	-	-	CTSSQRGGRVYEQYF	TGCACCAGCAGCCAAAGGGGGGGGAGAGTCTACGAGCAGTACTTC
TRBV10-1	TRBJ2-2	-	-	CASSDRGTGELFF	TGCGCCAGCAGTGACAGGGGAACCGGGGAGCTGTTTTTT